The sequence of this T cell receptor (beta chain) was determined in a study of OX40 agonist ivuxolimab in advanced cancers. Study-wide findings and caveats: Expanded clones tended on average to be more numerous among CD8+ T cells than CD4+. Also present in some nonresponders was a low level of normalized T-cell clonal expansion.

As concerns this clone: The antigen is undetermined.

TCRdb's table, derived via immunoSEQ multiplex PCR, lists solely in-frame clones and lacks some. Among over 15,000 clones, over 80% were seen once, and the ten largest hold about 32%. Trimming pared 3 bases from V and 6 bases from J, leaving 9 bases between. CDR1 is SGHDT, CDR2 YYEEEE, per germline. The CDR3 covers 12 residues. This receptor was taken from an adult with an advanced solid tumor such as melanoma, head and neck, liver or kidney cancer. Sample: CD4+ or CD8+ T cells sorted from blood, taken in a trial of the OX40 agonist ivuxolimab. The rearrangement joins TRBV5-6 to TRBJ1-1; D gene uncertain. The CDR3 coding sequence is TGTGCCAGCAGCTGGAGGACGGCTGAAGCTTTCTTT. This encodes CASSWRTAEAFF.